A selection of T cell receptor beta chains follows, all from one sample in a study of T cell responses to AZD1222 COVID-19 vaccine. Sequencing was performed with immunoSEQ multiplex PCR; in TCRdb, only in-frame clones are kept and a portion is missing. The top ten clones hold approximately 4.2% of a sample with tens of thousands of clones, 90% of them seen once. This specimen consisted of peripheral blood, obtained on day 0 of AZD1222 vaccination. These TCRs come from an adult in good health. Each CDR3 is given with its conserved first and last residue.

TRBV18	CASSPQGAMSTDTQYF
TRBV30	CACLPTGPYEQYF
TRBV24-1	CATSETGGRAEAFF
TRBV2	CASSDAHGGELFF
TRBV29-1	CSATGTGGTETQYF
TRBV29-1	CSPSANTEAFF
TRBV6-5	CASRTGIPNEKLFF
TRBV6-5	CASRQIVTNYGYTF
TRBV4-3	CASSQGREGYGYTF
TRBV6-5	CASSAAGTGYNEQFF
TRBV4-1	CASSQGVSRGNTIYF
TRBV12-5	CASGLVLGIRDRQGQPQHF
TRBV7-2	CASSLRQVQPQHF
TRBV30	CAWSPPRGGNQPQHF
TRBV7-2	CASSLDSGNGQPQHF
TRBV6-1	CASSEMFQHLSYEQYF
TRBV24-1	CATSDPRWNTGELFF
TRBV11-3	CASSLASGVSGEQYF
TRBV7-2	CASSAQGGGELFF
TRBV19	CASNRDGDQPQHF
TRBV11-3	CASSHPGAGEKLFF
TRBV7-9	CASSLVKLRQVNEKLFF
TRBV5-5	CASSPLPDTQYF
TRBV18	CASSPPDQGSYEQYF
TRBV24-1	CATSTGGIQPQHF
TRBV6-8	CASSWSSGRAVLYEQYF
TRBV6-2/TRBV6-3	CASSYGGYASTANYGYTF
TRBV12-3/TRBV12-4	CASSPGIGSPLHF
TRBV4-3	CASSQQAGVNYNEQFF
TRBV3-1/TRBV3-2	CASSQDRTDEQFF
TRBV6-5	CASTGETEAFF
TRBV6-2/TRBV6-3	CASSPDERGEAFF
TRBV2	CASRQLTFSQPQHF
TRBV6-5	CASSYPSPGGGVGYTF
TRBV21-1	CASSKGYGAPTNTEAFF
TRBV18	CASSPGVTGELFF
TRBV7-9	CASSPSRQSQATNEKLFF
TRBV5-4	CASSFRLGSGETQYF
TRBV4-1	CASSHRSGGPNTGELFF
TRBV18	CASSPPGTSGSTDTQYF
TRBV4-2	CASSQDQLFTDTQYF
TRBV2	CASSAVSLEAIYEQYF
TRBV7-9	CASSFLSADTQYF
TRBV5-1	CASSPDRADYGYTF
TRBV6-6	CASSSPAAGEAFF
TRBV15	CATSSVAEQHEKLFF
TRBV2	CASIPSGVNTGELFF
TRBV6-2/TRBV6-3	CASSYSVASGSYNEQFF